Sequencing of this TCR beta chain was carried out in a study of T cell responses to AZD1222 COVID-19 vaccine (dated by TCRdb to the early 2020s). Background for the entire study: Because spike-specific TCR depth and breadth did not differ between the two schedules, AZD1222 recipients who got a second dose at roughly 4 weeks were pooled with those who got a second dose at roughly 12 weeks. TCR sequencing covered roughly 230 trial participants: around 210 given two doses of AZD1222 and approximately 26 given two doses of MenACWY control vaccine. Trial participants were enrolled into age subgroups of 18-55, 56-69 and 70-plus years, which contained around 150, 29 and 61 TCR-sequenced participants, respectively.

Trimming leaves V shorter by 4 bases and J shorter by 11 bases, with the junction holding 15 bases beyond the gene matches. The CDR3 starts with the cysteine, ends with the phenylalanine, and has 15 residues. Only the CDR3 region is kept as DNA, spanning 45 bases read in frame from base 1. As encoded in the germline V gene, CDR1 is SGHDT while CDR2 is YYEEEE. The research as a whole found: Reportedly, close to half of the unique spike-specific TCRs recognized epitopes lying outside the regions that are mutated in the B.1.351 and B.1.1.7 variants. Conclusions about previously exposed vaccinees are limited because only five or six AZD1222 recipients were SARS-CoV-2 seropositive at baseline. Because no day 14 peak-response samples were available, repertoires were characterized only after the peak T cell response. In the small 56-69-year group, the increase in depth fell short of significance, most likely because of low power. The vaccine-associated CD4 TCRs covered the entire spike protein, and the dominant responses fell in regions 160-218 and 743-854. Participants were mostly white British, with more females than males. The authors suggested clonal diversity may have been underestimated. After two AZD1222 doses, spike-specific TCR breadth and depth were significantly higher than at day 0 and than in MenACWY recipients.

The time point label, as the study defines it: baseline before first vaccination. The vaccinee samples were drawn from two UK trials, COV001 and COV002, one of which was a single-blind randomized controlled phase 2/3 trial testing AZD1222 (ChAdOx1 nCoV-19) in healthy adults. Trial participant PBMC samples were collected at day 0 and day 28 after the second dose for TCRbeta chain sequencing. As regards this clone: No cognate antigen has been identified for it. No base-level quality is on record; no much larger clone is a single base apart.

The CDR3 regions of human TCRbeta chains were subjected to immunosequencing. Processing in the source paper ran as follows. TCRs in the repertoires were compared against a reference library of SARS-CoV-2-specific TCRs that had been generated with the MIRA antigen-specificity platform. Breadth meant the fraction of unique TCRs that were SARS-CoV-2-associated, whereas depth meant the fraction of total T cells that were SARS-CoV-2-associated. Using the MIRA data, each spike-specific TCR was assigned both to the spike region to which the TCR was reactive and to a CD4 or CD8 class. Log10-transformed breadth and depth values were compared by one-way ANOVA with Sidak's multiple comparisons tests. TCRdb obtained this table from immuneACCESS and retained in-frame rearrangements with V and J assigned. These tables miss some clones; where compared with another copy, unresolved V genes account for less than half of the shortfall, and the remainder is unexplained. V and J calls and clone size follow that table, whereas D and trimming were derived from the DNA. The sample profile shows around 150,000 clones; 80% to 95% of them were found once. The top ten clonotypes cover about 2.5% of the sample.

The chain is made from TRBV5-6 and TRBJ1-2; TRBD1 matches 9 bases in the middle. The input for sequencing was peripheral blood, taken on day 0 of AZD1222 vaccination. This TCR derives from an adult in good health. CDR3 protein: CASSPRDRDSTGYTF. The DNA is as follows: TGTGCCAGCAGCCCGCGGGACAGGGATTCCACTGGGTACACCTTC.